A selection of T cell receptor beta chains follows, all from one sample in a study of T cell responses to AZD1222 COVID-19 vaccine. The assay was immunoSEQ multiplex PCR, and TCRdb's table has in-frame clones only and misses some. The table lists 100,000 or so clones, roughly 92% of them singletons, with roughly 3% in the top ten. The material was peripheral blood, obtained 28 days after the second AZD1222 dose. These receptors came from an adult who received the AZD1222 COVID-19 vaccine. The CDR3 runs from the conserved cysteine through the conserved F or W. Each record gives: CDR3 protein, J gene, CDR3 length, V gene, clone size. Clone size appears in some rows only: once, few, many, or a class for an expanded clone.

CDR3: CASSPGTAIKYNEQFF
J: TRBJ2-1
length: 16
V: TRBV3-1/TRBV3-2
size: -

CDR3: CANSTIGAADTQYF
J: TRBJ2-3
length: 14
V: TRBV7-3
size: -

CDR3: CASSQDSAVRIGYTF
J: TRBJ1-2
length: 15
V: TRBV4-3
size: -

CDR3: CASSLRPGDGYTF
J: TRBJ1-2
length: 13
V: TRBV12-3/TRBV12-4
size: -

CDR3: CASSQALAGGRETQYF
J: TRBJ2-5
length: 16
V: TRBV4-1
size: -

CDR3: CASSQDSIGTGGTYGYTF
J: TRBJ1-2
length: 18
V: TRBV4-3
size: -

CDR3: CASSLGGRETQYF
J: TRBJ2-5
length: 13
V: TRBV7-2
size: -

CDR3: CASSPGQASNSPLHF
J: TRBJ1-6
length: 15
V: TRBV18
size: once

CDR3: CASSYDERAEAFF
J: TRBJ1-1
length: 13
V: TRBV6-5
size: -

CDR3: CASSSLTTRGVDTQYF
J: TRBJ2-3
length: 16
V: TRBV5-1
size: -

CDR3: CASSQNTGGGTEAFF
J: TRBJ1-1
length: 15
V: TRBV4-3
size: -

CDR3: CATSRGTGDGDEQFF
J: TRBJ2-1
length: 15
V: TRBV15
size: -

CDR3: CAIKSPIGDRLNTEAFF
J: TRBJ1-1
length: 17
V: TRBV10-3
size: -

CDR3: CASMGQGVGGEAFF
J: TRBJ1-1
length: 14
V: TRBV2
size: -

CDR3: CASSDEGAGELFF
J: TRBJ2-2
length: 13
V: TRBV2
size: -

CDR3: CASAADRGNSPLHF
J: TRBJ1-6
length: 14
V: TRBV19
size: -

CDR3: CASSPLLEWDRVGYTF
J: TRBJ1-2
length: 16
V: TRBV19
size: -

CDR3: CASSEFSGLAGNTGELFF
J: TRBJ2-2
length: 18
V: TRBV25-1
size: -

CDR3: CASSSQFYEQYF
J: TRBJ2-7
length: 12
V: TRBV12-3/TRBV12-4
size: -

CDR3: CASSLGFTGTEAFF
J: TRBJ1-1
length: 14
V: TRBV5-1
size: -

CDR3: CASSPRQGPYGYTF
J: TRBJ1-2
length: 14
V: TRBV7-8
size: -

CDR3: CASSSQPGQAGDTQYF
J: TRBJ2-3
length: 16
V: TRBV11-1
size: -

CDR3: CASSNRDRGSYNSPLHF
J: TRBJ1-6
length: 17
V: TRBV7-9
size: -

CDR3: CASSQDQVVGGGYGYTF
J: TRBJ1-2
length: 17
V: TRBV4-3
size: -

CDR3: CASSGPLAGGGTDTQYF
J: TRBJ2-3
length: 17
V: TRBV6-1
size: -

CDR3: CATSRDPGLGNTIYF
J: TRBJ1-3
length: 15
V: TRBV15
size: -

CDR3: CASSTGLAGPSEQFF
J: TRBJ2-1
length: 15
V: TRBV11-2
size: once

CDR3: CASSQDPEPGHRNEQFF
J: TRBJ2-1
length: 17
V: TRBV4-1
size: -

CDR3: CASSIGQGMSTQYF
J: TRBJ2-3
length: 14
V: TRBV7-9
size: -

CDR3: CASSLDGTGSYEQYF
J: TRBJ2-7
length: 15
V: TRBV7-2
size: -

CDR3: CASSLVTGADEKLFF
J: TRBJ1-4
length: 15
V: TRBV7-2
size: -

CDR3: CASSQATGTNEKLFF
J: TRBJ1-4
length: 15
V: TRBV3-1/TRBV3-2
size: -

CDR3: CAPPNDGYTF
J: TRBJ1-2
length: 10
V: TRBV27
size: -

CDR3: CASSSTPRTGSEAFF
J: TRBJ1-1
length: 15
V: TRBV11-2
size: -

CDR3: CASSTFVGRSNQPQHF
J: TRBJ1-5
length: 16
V: TRBV7-8
size: -